The 26 T cell receptor beta chains given below trace back to one sample, sequenced in a study of post-analysis software for immune sequencing data. Study-level points and caveats: Included in a set of about five TRBV segments more frequent in patients than controls were TRBV5-6, TRBV5-1 and TRBV20-1.

What these receptors recognize is not known. Each TCR beta cDNA library carried unique molecular identifiers. TCRdb analysed the PCR reads with MiXCR anew, one entry per CDR3 protein. The sample consists of a few hundred thousand distinct CDR3 sequences, about 40% of them appearing once. The specimen was blood. All receptors come from a girl aged 2 to 10 with multiple sclerosis.

By share, this clonotype ranks as medium-sized. This CDR3 is CASSLSVGPRRASEQFF. In nucleotides, the CDR3 is TGTGCCAGCAGCTTGTCTGTGGGACCGCGTCGGGCGAGTGAGCAGTTCTTC. The chain uses TRBV5-6 and TRBJ2-1; TRBD1 or TRBD2 may be the D gene (5 bases each). The germline V gene has CDR1 SGHDT and CDR2 YYEEEE. The CDR3 totals 17 residues. Trimming left V 1 base short and J 9 bases short, with 23 bases between.

J is TRBJ2-4 and V is TRBV4-1, with a possible D match to TRBD2 (6 bases). Trimming shortened V by 9 bases and J by 0 bases, and 9 bases separated the two germline ends. The length of the CDR3 is 13 residues. From germline, CDR1 is MGHRA and CDR2 YSYEKL. CDR3 region: CARPGVAKNIQYF. CDR3 DNA: TGCGCCAGACCGGGGGTAGCCAAAAACATTCAGTACTTC.

A few counts support this clonotype. The chain has TRBV28 and TRBJ2-1; D may be TRBD2 (6 bases). The CDR3 has 13 amino acids. V shed 4 bases and J shed 10 bases, with 14 bases lying between them. Germline lookup yields CDR1 MDHEN and CDR2 SYDVKM. Here the CDR3 reads CASSSSSGGEQFF. As DNA, the CDR3 is TGTGCCAGCAGTTCTTCCTCCGGGGGAGAGCAGTTCTTC.

This clonotype turned up a few times. This chain connects TRBV4-1 to TRBJ2-1; unclear D gene. This CDR3 comprises 12 residues. V lost 3 bases, J lost 9 bases, and 9 bases lay in between. Germline assignment: CDR1 MGHRA and CDR2 YSYEKL. CDR3 DNA sequence: TGCGCCAGCAGCCATGGAAGCACTGAGCAGTTCTTC. This sequence encodes CASSHGSTEQFF.

The CDR3 sequence: CSARDPGQAEYYGYTF. As DNA, the CDR3 is TGCAGTGCTAGAGACCCTGGACAGGCGGAATACTATGGCTACACCTTC. The chain joins TRBV20-1 to TRBJ1-2; TRBD1 matches at 7 bases. From germline, CDR1 is DFQATT and CDR2 SNEGSKA (reference sequence). The J segment lost 3 bases and the V segment lost 0 bases, leaving 10 bases of the junction unmatched. This CDR3 is 16 amino acids long.

The V gene is TRBV7-2, the J gene TRBJ2-5; possible D gene TRBD2, 5 bases. The CDR3 loop spans 14 amino acids. Germline V gene sequence: CDR1 SGHTA, CDR2 FQGNSA. The V end lost 2 bases, the J end lost 5 bases, and 12 bases lay between the germline ends. CDR3 nucleotides: TGTGCCAGCAGCTTATTGGAGGAGTGGGAGACCCAGTACTTC. Its translation: CASSLLEEWETQYF.

V usage is TRBV7-3 and J usage is TRBJ2-3; D tentatively fits TRBD1 or TRBD2 (5 bases each). CDR1 is SGHTA and CDR2 is FQGTGA in the germline V gene. Deletions cut 5 bases from V and 3 bases from J, with 15 bases between. The CDR3 runs 15 residues. As DNA, the CDR3 is TGTGCCAGCAGCCCCACGGGATGGGGGACAGATACGCAGTATTTT. Its protein product is CASSPTGWGTDTQYF. The full variable domain, rest sourced from reference TRBV7-3 and TRBJ2-3, is GAGVSQTPSNKVTEKGKYVELRCDPISGHTALYWYRQSLGQGPEFLIYFQGTGAADDSGLPNDRFFAVRPEGSVSTLKIQRTERGDSAVYLCASSPTGWGTDTQYFGPGTRLTVL.

The V call is TRBV6-2 or TRBV6-3, the J call TRBJ1-5, with a tentative D call TRBD1 (6 bases). Germline V gene sequence: CDR1 MNHEY, CDR2 SVGEGT. The CDR3 is 13 residues long. V lost 6 bases to trimming and J lost 5 bases, with 11 bases between them. Here the CDR3 reads CASRAGGYQPQHF. CDR3 DNA sequence: TGTGCCAGCAGAGCGGGGGGCTATCAGCCCCAGCATTTT.

There are many counts of this clonotype. The rearrangement uses TRBV5-1 and TRBJ2-7, with 11 bases fitting TRBD1. The CDR3 covers 15 residues. Germline-derived CDR1 and CDR2 are SGHRS and YFSETQ. With V trimmed by 2 bases and J by 2 bases, 3 bases remained unmatched. CDR3: CASSFGTGGTYEQYF. The DNA for the CDR3 is TGCGCCAGCAGCTTCGGGACAGGGGGGACCTACGAGCAGTACTTC.

The J gene is TRBJ2-7, the V gene TRBV27; 11 positions agree with TRBD2. CDR3 length equals 15 residues. Trimming removed 7 bases from V and 3 bases from J; junction bases left unmatched: 8. Germline values: CDR1 MNHEY, CDR2 SMNVEV (reference sequence). The CDR3 is CASKGLAGGRYEQYF. The CDR3 bases are TGTGCCAGCAAAGGCTTAGCGGGAGGGCGCTACGAGCAGTACTTC.

The rearrangement uses TRBV5-5 and TRBJ1-1; tentative D call: TRBD1 (5 bases). CDR1 and CDR2 from the germline V gene are SGHKS and YYEKEE (reference sequence). Trimming cost V 6 bases and J 0 bases, with 15 bases left between them. There are 15 residues in the CDR3. The CDR3 nucleotides read TGTGCCAGCACCAATGCGGGGGGATTGAACACTGAAGCTTTCTTT. Amino acids: CASTNAGGLNTEAFF.

The chain employs TRBV28 and TRBJ2-4, with D maybe TRBD1 (6 bases). Trimming took off 3 bases at V and 8 bases at J, with 14 bases between the two ends. The germline CDR1 and CDR2 sequences are MDHEN and SYDVKM. The CDR3 spans 14 residues. CDR3 protein: CASSLGVGADIQYF. CDR3 nucleotide sequence: TGTGCCAGCAGTTTGGGTGTGGGGGCTGACATTCAGTACTTC.

This clonotype showed up just once. This chain links TRBV7-9 with TRBJ1-2; the D is unclear. The germline V gene encodes CDR1 SEHNR and CDR2 FQNEAQ (reference sequence). V was pared by 3 bases and J by 2 bases, with 16 bases between. The CDR3 runs 16 residues. For the CDR3, the DNA is TGTGCCAGCAGCTTCAGACAAGGGTTACCGAACTATGGCTACACCTTC. This codes for CASSFRQGLPNYGYTF.

This clonotype was seen repeatedly, ten times or more. The gene calls are TRBV27 and TRBJ2-2, with a weak D call TRBD2 (5 bases). CDR3 size: 14 residues. Trimming cost V 10 bases and J 3 bases, with 15 bases left between them. The germline CDR1 and CDR2 sequences are MNHEY and SMNVEV (reference sequence). CDR3 sequence reads: CATSPGSDTGELFF. The CDR3 bases are TGTGCCACCAGCCCGGGGTCCGACACCGGGGAGCTGTTTTTT.

This clonotype was picked up a small number of times. The chain employs TRBV4-1 and TRBJ1-1; D not certain. V lost 3 bases, J lost 3 bases, and 5 bases lay in between. Germline-derived CDR1 and CDR2 are MGHRA and YSYEKL. The CDR3 sequence is 12 residues long. CDR3 protein: CASSQTHTEAFF. CDR3 coding DNA: TGCGCCAGCAGCCAGACCCACACTGAAGCTTTCTTT.

J is TRBJ2-5 and V is TRBV7-3; D is unresolved. The CDR3 is 15 amino acids. Trimming removed 5 bases from V and 5 bases from J, with 18 bases in between. From germline, CDR1 is SGHTA and CDR2 FQGTGA. In DNA form, the CDR3 reads TGTGCCAGCAGCCCGAGTCCATCCGCCTGGGAGACCCAGTACTTC. It encodes CASSPSPSAWETQYF.

This clonotype was found a few times. The chain has TRBV7-2 and TRBJ1-4; 7 bases match TRBD1. This CDR3 is 17 amino acids long. V was clipped by 5 bases and J by 0 bases; unmatched bases: 9. Germline assignment: CDR1 SGHTA and CDR2 FQGNSA. CDR3: CASSRSRGQATNEKLFF. CDR3 coding DNA: TGTGCCAGCAGCCGAAGCCGAGGACAGGCAACTAATGAAAAACTGTTTTTT.

The table lists this clonotype with a few counts. V gene TRBV7-3 combines with J gene TRBJ2-5, with D perhaps TRBD1 or TRBD2 (5 bases each). Trimming stripped 2 bases from V and 3 bases from J, with 10 bases between. Per the germline V gene, CDR1 is SGHTA and CDR2 is FQGTGA. CDR3 size: 14 residues. CDR3 in DNA: TGTGCCAGCAGCTTATCAGGGAGAGAAGAGACCCAGTACTTC. Translating it yields CASSLSGREETQYF.

Ten or more counts support this clonotype. The V and J genes are TRBV12-3 or TRBV12-4 and TRBJ2-7; no clear D. V lost 1 base to trimming and J lost 6 bases, with 7 bases between them. This CDR3 contains 12 residues. In DNA, the CDR3 is TGTGCCAGCAGTTTAGGACCCTCCGAGCAGTACTTC. Its protein product is CASSLGPSEQYF.

This clonotype appeared a single time. The chain couples TRBV6-6 to TRBJ1-1, with no clear D. The CDR3 runs to 14 residues. CDR1 and CDR2 (germline): MNHNY, SVGAGI (reference sequence). V was pared by 0 bases and J by 0 bases, with 5 bases between. CDR3 bases: TGTGCCAGCAGTTACTCGGAGCTGAACACTGAAGCTTTCTTT. It encodes CASSYSELNTEAFF.

This clonotype was counted a few times. The chain uses TRBV29-1 and TRBJ2-1; a possible D gene is TRBD1 (6 bases). The CDR3 is made up of 14 amino acids. CDR1 SQVTM and CDR2 ANQGSEA come from the germline V gene. Trimming cost V 1 base and J 6 bases, with 13 bases left between them. The CDR3 nucleotides are TGCAGCGTTGAAGTGAACAGGGTGGGCAATGAGCAGTTCTTC. It translates to CSVEVNRVGNEQFF.

In this sample, this clonotype turned up a few times. V and J are TRBV2 and TRBJ2-7; 8 bases are a match to TRBD1. J lost 1 base, V lost 2 bases, and 4 bases had no gene match. CDR1 is SNHLY, CDR2 FYNNEI, per germline. The CDR3 length is 15 residues. The CDR3 is CASSEIRTGSYEQYF. The DNA for the CDR3 is TGTGCCAGCAGTGAAATACGGACAGGGTCCTACGAGCAGTACTTC.

V gene TRBV7-3 combines with J gene TRBJ1-2; a possible D gene is TRBD1 (5 bases). The germline V gene has CDR1 SGHTA and CDR2 FQGTGA. The V end was cut by 2 bases, the J end by 6 bases, with 10 bases between. The CDR3 has 13 amino acids. CDR3 loop: CASSLSQADGYTF. As DNA, the CDR3 is TGTGCCAGCAGCTTATCACAGGCCGATGGCTACACCTTC.

This chain joins TRBV28 and TRBJ2-3; TRBD2 matches at 14 bases. V shed 6 bases, J shed 5 bases, and the junction held 4 bases outside the gene matches. Germline V lookup: CDR1 MDHEN, CDR2 SYDVKM. This CDR3 contains 15 residues. CDR3 bases: TGTGCCAGCAGGGGGACTAGCGGGAGAAGAGATACGCAGTATTTT. Translation: CASRGTSGRRDTQYF.

V is TRBV6-5 and J is TRBJ2-5; D is possibly TRBD2 (6 bases). Trimming took off 8 bases at V and 4 bases at J, with 20 bases between the two ends. The CDR3 totals 15 residues. Germline V gene lookup returns CDR1 MNHEY and CDR2 SVGAGI. The CDR3 region is CASASPPGVVETQYF. The CDR3 DNA follows: TGTGCCAGCGCCTCCCCCCCGGGGGTCGTAGAGACCCAGTACTTC.

J is TRBJ2-7 and V is TRBV11-2, with 9 bases aligning to TRBD1. V lost 1 base and J lost 0; bases outside the gene matches: 4. Germline V gene sequence: CDR1 SGHAT, CDR2 FQNNGV. CDR3 size: 16 residues. For the CDR3, the DNA is TGTGCCAGCAGCTTAGGCTCGGGACAGGGCTCCTACGAGCAGTACTTC. Protein product: CASSLGSGQGSYEQYF. Full variable domain (missing parts from reference TRBV11-2 and TRBJ2-7): EAGVAQSPRYKIIEKRQSVAFWCNPISGHATLYWYQQILGQGPKLLIQFQNNGVVDDSQLPKDRFSAERLKGVDSTLKIQPAKLEDSAVYLCASSLGSGQGSYEQYFGPGTRLTVT.